The 27 T cell receptor beta chains in this list originate from one sample, sequenced in a study of T cell responses to AZD1222 COVID-19 vaccine. Method: immunoSEQ multiplex PCR; TCRdb's copy keeps in-frame clones and lacks some. The sample contains 100,000 to 150,000 clones, approximately 91% of which appear only once. Material: peripheral blood, obtained 28 days after the second AZD1222 dose. All receptors derive from an adult who received the AZD1222 COVID-19 vaccine.

The chain carries TRBV5-1 and TRBJ1-3, with a possible D match to TRBD1 (5 bases). Trimming removed 0 bases from V and 0 bases from J, with 13 bases in between. The V gene's germline CDR1 is SGHRS and CDR2 YFSETQ. The CDR3 length is 17 residues. The chain's CDR3 is CASSLEGYTSSGNTIYF. Here the CDR3 DNA reads TGCGCCAGCAGCTTGGAGGGGTATACTAGCTCTGGAAACACCATATATTTT.

In DNA, the CDR3 is TGTGCCTGGAGTGAGACTAGCGGGAGGGTCAGTGAGCAGTTCTTC. As protein: CAWSETSGRVSEQFF. The V call is TRBV30, the J call TRBJ2-1; 14 bases agree with TRBD2. V dropped 1 base and J dropped 9; count of bases not matched to a gene: 5. This CDR3 is built from 15 residues. The V gene's germline CDR1 is GTSNPN and CDR2 SVGIG (reference sequence).

The chain carries TRBV7-8 and TRBJ2-3; D perhaps matches TRBD2 (6 bases). CDR3 length: 16 residues. The V end was cut by 1 base, the J end by 6 bases, with 17 bases between. Germline CDR1 reads SGHVS; CDR2 reads FQNEAQ. This chain's CDR3 is CASSLDLALLGDTQYF. The DNA of the CDR3 is TGTGCCAGCAGCTTAGACCTAGCGCTCCTAGGGGATACGCAGTATTTT.

The chain has TRBV5-6 and TRBJ2-7, with D perhaps matching TRBD1 (6 bases). Trimming left V 0 bases short and J 0 bases short, with 10 bases between. This CDR3 has 15 amino acids. Germline V gene sequence: CDR1 SGHDT, CDR2 YYEEEE. The CDR3 nucleotides are TGTGCCAGCAGCTTGGGTGGACAGAGCTCCTACGAGCAGTACTTC. Translation: CASSLGGQSSYEQYF. Filled out from reference TRBV5-6 and TRBJ2-7, the complete variable domain reads DAGVTQSPTHLIKTRGQQVTLRCSPKSGHDTVSWYQQALGQGPQFIFQYYEEEERQRGNFPDRFSGHQFPNYSSELNVNALLLGDSALYLCASSLGGQSSYEQYFGPGTRLTVT.

The chain carries TRBV6-5 and TRBJ1-5; 7 nucleotides agree with TRBD1. The CDR3 consists of 14 residues. The V segment lost 6 bases and the J segment 4 bases; nucleotides outside the gene matches: 6. Germline V CDR1 and CDR2: MNHEY, SVGAGI. The CDR3 sequence is CASSREGANQPQHF. CDR3 DNA sequence: TGTGCCAGCAGCCGGGAGGGGGCGAATCAGCCCCAGCATTTT.

Here the CDR3 reads CASSQGHRGQETQYF. In DNA, the CDR3 is TGCGCCAGCAGCCAAGGACACAGGGGCCAAGAGACCCAGTACTTC. The V gene is TRBV4-1, the J gene TRBJ2-5; 7 bases line up with TRBD1. The germline V gene encodes CDR1 MGHRA and CDR2 YSYEKL. There are 15 residues in the CDR3. After removal of 1 base from V and 1 base from J, the junction contained 3 bases not matched to a gene.

The gene calls are TRBV3-1 (or the pseudogene TRBV3-2) and TRBJ1-3; D possibly corresponds to TRBD1 (5 bases). CDR1 is LGHDT, CDR2 YNNKEL, per germline (reference sequence). Trimming took 5 bases from V and 5 from J, leaving 10 bases between them. The CDR3 contains 13 residues. In DNA, the CDR3 is TGTGCCAGCAGCGGGGACTCCCGAAACACCATATATTTT. It translates to CASSGDSRNTIYF.

The V and J genes are TRBV15 and TRBJ2-2; D not resolved. V lost 1 base, J lost 3 bases, and 6 bases lay in between. Germline V lookup: CDR1 LNHNV, CDR2 YYDKDF (reference sequence). The CDR3 covers 14 residues. The CDR3 here is CATSRVGYTGELFF. In DNA, the CDR3 is TGTGCCACCAGCAGAGTAGGGTACACCGGGGAGCTGTTTTTT.

The chain links TRBV7-3 to TRBJ2-2, with 7 bases fitting TRBD1. Looked up from germline, CDR1 is SGHTA and CDR2 is FQGTGA. This CDR3 region has 18 residues. The V gene end was trimmed by 0 bases and the J gene end by 4 bases; junction bases not matched to a gene: 11. The CDR3 reads CASSLTSEGARGTGELFF. The CDR3, as DNA: TGTGCCAGCAGCTTAACGAGTGAGGGGGCGCGTGGCACCGGGGAGCTGTTTTTT.

This sequence joins TRBV2 and TRBJ2-7; D gene ambiguous. V gave up 2 bases and J gave up 0 bases, with 11 bases separating them. The CDR3 sequence is 15 residues long. Germline V gene lookup returns CDR1 SNHLY and CDR2 FYNNEI. Written as DNA, the CDR3 is TGTGCCAGCAGTGAAAACTCTTATAGCTCCTACGAGCAGTACTTC. It specifies CASSENSYSSYEQYF.

J is TRBJ1-1 and V is TRBV5-1; the match to TRBD1 covers 8 bases. Germline assignment: CDR1 SGHRS and CDR2 YFSETQ. The CDR3 spans 14 residues. After removal of 2 bases from V and 11 bases from J, the junction contained 11 bases not matched to a gene. CDR3 loop: CASSLATGGVSAFF. CDR3 DNA sequence: TGCGCCAGCAGCTTAGCAACAGGGGGAGTTTCGGCTTTCTTT.

The gene calls are TRBV7-8 and TRBJ2-2; 9 bases map to TRBD2. The CDR3 contains 16 residues. CDR1 and CDR2 from the germline V gene are SGHVS and FQNEAQ. With V trimmed by 1 base and J by 7 bases, 7 bases remained unmatched. The CDR3 DNA is TGTGCCAGCAGCTTAGTTAGCGGGAGAGTTGTCGGGGAGCTGTTTTTT. It translates to CASSLVSGRVVGELFF.

The chain combines TRBV4-2 with TRBJ1-4; 7 nucleotides agree with TRBD1. The trim removed 2 bases at V and 8 bases at J, leaving 11 bases unmatched. Per germline, CDR1 LGHNA and CDR2 YNFKEQ. The CDR3 consists of 16 residues. The DNA of the CDR3 is TGTGCCAGCAGCCAACAACCACAGGGGCGAAGGGAAAAACTGTTTTTT. It encodes CASSQQPQGRREKLFF.

The CDR3 DNA sequence: TGTGCCAGCTCACCATCGGGACAGGGCTCACCCCTCCACTTT. Its protein product is CASSPSGQGSPLHF. The chain links TRBV18 to TRBJ1-6; the match to TRBD1 covers 9 bases. Unmatched junction bases numbered 3, after V lost 2 bases and J lost 10 bases. CDR1 is KGHSH and CDR2 is LQKENI in the germline V gene. CDR3 length equals 14 residues.

The chain combines TRBV7-9 with TRBJ2-1; a possible D gene is TRBD1 (5 bases). The CDR3 length is 12 residues. Deletions cut 0 bases from V and 12 bases from J, with 9 bases between. The germline V gene encodes CDR1 SEHNR and CDR2 FQNEAQ (reference sequence). Here the CDR3 reads CASSLAADRQFF. Written as DNA, the CDR3 is TGTGCCAGCAGCTTAGCGGCAGACAGGCAGTTCTTC.

The chain carries TRBV4-2 and TRBJ2-1; 12 nucleotides line up with TRBD2. The CDR3 has 20 residues. V gave up 2 bases and J gave up 4 bases; unmatched junction bases: 15. CDR1 and CDR2 (germline): LGHNA, YNFKEQ. The CDR3 sequence is CASSQPGTSGPSGGYNEQFF. The CDR3 DNA reads TGTGCCAGCAGCCAACCCGGGACTAGCGGGCCCTCCGGGGGGTACAATGAGCAGTTCTTC.

V usage is TRBV19 and J usage is TRBJ1-5, with 7 bases aligning to TRBD1. V shed 10 bases and J 3 bases; nucleotides not matched to a gene: 6. Germline CDR1 reads LNHDA; CDR2 reads SQIVND (reference sequence). The CDR3 length is 13 residues. The CDR3 reads CATLDRYNQPQHF. CDR3 coding DNA: TGTGCCACTTTGGACAGGTACAATCAGCCCCAGCATTTT.

This chain links TRBV19 with TRBJ1-1; D may be TRBD1 (6 bases). The CDR3 has 14 residues. CDR1 LNHDA and CDR2 SQIVND come from the germline V gene (reference sequence). V was clipped by 3 bases and J by 5 bases, with 13 bases between them. The CDR3 DNA is TGTGCCAGTAGTATTGGGGGCCTCGGTACTGAAGCTTTCTTT. Translation: CASSIGGLGTEAFF. Based on the CDR3 plus reference TRBV19 and TRBJ1-1, the full variable domain is DGGITQSPKYLFRKEGQNVTLSCEQNLNHDAMYWYRQDPGQGLRLIYYSQIVNDFQKGDIAEGYSVSREKKESFPLTVTSAQKNPTAFYLCASSIGGLGTEAFFGQGTRLTVV.

The chain joins TRBV5-1 to TRBJ2-5, with TRBD1 matching 7 bases. This CDR3 has 15 amino acids. The V gene end was trimmed by 0 bases and the J gene end by 4 bases; junction bases not matched to a gene: 6. Per germline, CDR1 SGHRS and CDR2 YFSETQ. DNA for the CDR3: TGCGCCAGCAGCTTGGGAGACAGGGTAGGAGAGACCCAGTACTTC. Protein sequence: CASSLGDRVGETQYF.

This chain joins TRBV11-2 and TRBJ1-1; no definite D call. The CDR3 is made up of 13 amino acids. Trimming shortened V by 0 bases and J by 4 bases, and 6 bases separated the two germline ends. Germline V gene sequence: CDR1 SGHAT, CDR2 FQNNGV. The CDR3 region has the DNA TGTGCCAGCAGCTTAGACAGAATCACTGAAGCTTTCTTT. Translation: CASSLDRITEAFF.

This clone has more than one count but fewer than ten. This sequence joins TRBV29-1 and TRBJ1-4; 7 nucleotides align to TRBD1. Per the germline V gene, CDR1 is SQVTM and CDR2 is ANQGSEA. V gave up 4 bases and J gave up 1 base; unmatched junction bases: 3. CDR3 size: 14 residues. Here the CDR3 DNA reads TGCAGCGTTGGCTACAGGGGAACTAATGAAAAACTGTTTTTT. It translates to CSVGYRGTNEKLFF.

V usage is TRBV13 and J usage is TRBJ2-7; D might be TRBD1 (6 bases). This CDR3 spans 14 amino acids. Germline V CDR1 and CDR2: PRHDT, FYEKMQ (reference sequence). Trimming shortened V by 4 bases and J by 2 bases, and 12 bases separated the two germline ends. As DNA, the CDR3 is TGTGCCAGCAGCTCCCGACAGGAACCCTACGAGCAGTACTTC. It specifies CASSSRQEPYEQYF.

The J gene is TRBJ2-2, the V gene TRBV30; D remains ambiguous. Per germline, CDR1 GTSNPN and CDR2 SVGIG (reference sequence). V lost 2 bases, J lost 0 bases, and 13 bases lay in between. The CDR3 spans 16 residues. The CDR3 spells CAWSPTPFANTGELFF. The CDR3 region has the DNA TGTGCCTGGAGTCCTACACCGTTCGCGAACACCGGGGAGCTGTTTTTT.

The rearrangement links TRBV14 to TRBJ2-7; D not certain. This CDR3 comprises 14 residues. Germline CDR1 SGHDN, CDR2 FVKESK. V dropped 1 base and J dropped 2 bases, with 9 bases sitting between them. The CDR3 region is CASSQVDGPYEQYF. Written as DNA, the CDR3 is TGTGCCAGCAGCCAAGTGGACGGCCCCTACGAGCAGTACTTC.

The chain carries TRBV30 and TRBJ2-1, with 11 bases fitting TRBD2. Germline V gene lookup returns CDR1 GTSNPN and CDR2 SVGIG (reference sequence). This CDR3 has 14 amino acids. Unmatched junction bases numbered 8, after V lost 4 bases and J lost 9 bases. Here the CDR3 DNA reads TGTGCCTGGAACGTAGCGGGAGGGAATATTGAGCAGTTCTTC. Translated: CAWNVAGGNIEQFF. The variable domain in full, with the rest retrieved from reference TRBV30 and TRBJ2-1, is SQTIHQWPATLVQPVGSPLSLECTVEGTSNPNLYWYRQAAGRGLQLLFYSVGIGQISSEVPQNLSASRPQDRQFILSSKKLLLSDSGFYLCAWNVAGGNIEQFFGPGTRLTVL.

This clone has only one observation. The genes are TRBV18 and TRBJ2-2, with 8 bases aligning to TRBD1. The CDR3 sequence is 16 residues long. The germline V gene has CDR1 KGHSH and CDR2 LQKENI. The V gene end was trimmed by 3 bases and the J gene end by 1 base; junction bases not matched to a gene: 4. The CDR3 here is CASSPTGTGNTGELFF. The DNA of the CDR3 is TGTGCCAGCTCACCCACTGGGACAGGGAACACCGGGGAGCTGTTTTTT.

In its sample, this clone was seen a few times. The chain has TRBV18 and TRBJ1-2, with 10 bases fitting TRBD1. The V and J ends lost 1 base and 6 bases, in that order; junction bases with no gene match: 2. The CDR3 is 14 residues long. Germline V lookup: CDR1 KGHSH, CDR2 LQKENI. CDR3 coding DNA: TGTGCCAGCTCACCACAAGGACAGGGGGATGGCTACACCTTC. Translated, it gives CASSPQGQGDGYTF. The full variable domain, in which reference TRBV18 and TRBJ1-2 provide the parts outside the CDR3, is NAGVMQNPRHLVRRRGQEARLRCSPMKGHSHVYWYRQLPEEGLKFMVYLQKENIIDESGMPKERFSAEFPKEGPSILRIQQVVRGDSAAYFCASSPQGQGDGYTFGSGTRLTVV.